Shown below are 19 T cell receptor beta chains from a single sample sequenced in a study of blood T cells in healthy people across ages. Combining a sample-barcoded 5' primer with a J-beta primer mix, a second PCR ran for roughly 6 to 12 cycles. Using its own MiXCR run on the 5' RACE reads, TCRdb lists one record per CDR3 protein. This sample has roughly 560,000 distinct CDR3 sequences, with about 25% found just once. Separately, the same data were catalogued under a study of T cells of mothers and their children.

The specimen was blood. These TCRs come from a boy aged 10-17 years in good health.

DNA of the CDR3: TGCAGCGTTGAAGAATGGACAATGGGAACTGAAGCTTTCTTT. Protein: CSVEEWTMGTEAFF. The rearrangement joins TRBV29-1 to TRBJ1-1, with TRBD1 as a possible D gene (5 bases). There are 14 residues in the CDR3. V was clipped by 0 bases and J by 5 bases, with 13 bases between them. CDR1 is SQVTM and CDR2 is ANQGSEA in the germline V gene. The full variable domain, its missing parts supplied by reference TRBV29-1 and TRBJ1-1, is SAVISQKPSRDICQRGTSLTIQCQVDSQVTMMFWYRQQPGQSLTLIATANQGSEATYESGFVIDKFPISRPNLTFSTLTVSNMSPEDSSIYLCSVEEWTMGTEAFFGQGTRLTVV.

The J gene is TRBJ2-7, the V gene TRBV28; no definite D call. Germline V lookup: CDR1 MDHEN, CDR2 SYDVKM. CDR3 length: 15 amino acids. The V and J ends lost 7 bases and 2 bases respectively, with 18 bases between them. The CDR3 bases are TGTGCCAGCACCGAGGATGGACGGGCTACCTACGAGCAGTACTTC. The encoded protein is CASTEDGRATYEQYF.

This clonotype occurred a few times. The V and J genes are TRBV11-2 and TRBJ2-1, with 10 bases that match TRBD2. This CDR3 has 15 residues. From germline, CDR1 is SGHAT and CDR2 FQNNGV. Trimming cost V 7 bases and J 4 bases; bases outside gene matches: 7. CDR3 sequence (DNA): TGTGCCAGCAAACCCGGGACTAGCGTGTACAATGAGCAGTTCTTC. Translation gives CASKPGTSVYNEQFF. Full variable domain (remainder filled in from reference TRBV11-2 and TRBJ2-1): EAGVAQSPRYKIIEKRQSVAFWCNPISGHATLYWYQQILGQGPKLLIQFQNNGVVDDSQLPKDRFSAERLKGVDSTLKIQPAKLEDSAVYLCASKPGTSVYNEQFFGPGTRLTVL.

This clonotype was observed a handful of times. The rearrangement uses TRBV3-1 and TRBJ1-4; tentative D call: TRBD1 (5 bases). Germline loops: CDR1 LGHDT, CDR2 YNNKEL (reference sequence). The CDR3 is 16 amino acids. The ends were cut back, 5 bases at V and 4 bases at J, with 17 bases in the middle. The DNA for the CDR3 is TGTGCCAGCAGCTCCCGAATAAGGGACGGTAATGAAAAACTGTTTTTT. As protein: CASSSRIRDGNEKLFF.

This clonotype has only a few counts. The V and J genes are TRBV29-1 and TRBJ1-5; D unclear. Trimming left V 5 bases short and J 2 bases short, with 13 bases between. CDR1 is SQVTM and CDR2 is ANQGSEA in the germline V gene. The CDR3 loop spans 14 amino acids. The CDR3 sequence: CSVSLRAGNQPQHF. The CDR3 bases are TGCAGCGTTTCACTCCGGGCCGGCAATCAGCCCCAGCATTTT.

This clonotype came up many times. V is TRBV7-2 and J is TRBJ2-7, with 9 positions matching TRBD1. The V and J ends lost 6 bases and 2 bases, in that order; junction bases with no gene match: 5. The CDR3 spans 14 residues. Germline V gives CDR1 SGHTA, CDR2 FQGNSA. DNA for the CDR3: TGTGCCAGCAGTTCGCGGGACAGGGCCTACGAGCAGTACTTC. Its translation: CASSSRDRAYEQYF.

The genes are TRBV6-2 or TRBV6-3 and TRBJ2-1; D remains unclear. This CDR3 is 13 amino acids long. Germline V gives CDR1 MNHEY, CDR2 SVGEGT. Trimming took 1 base from V and 14 from J, leaving 15 bases between them. In nucleotides, the CDR3 is TGTGCCAGCAGTTACTTCGGAGCTGTTGATAAGTTCTTC. The encoded protein is CASSYFGAVDKFF.

Only a few counts were recorded for this clonotype. The chain is built from TRBV7-2 and TRBJ2-2; the D gene is possibly TRBD2 (6 bases). The CDR3 contains 14 residues. Trimming removed 5 bases from V and 3 bases from J, with 10 bases in between. The germline gives CDR1 SGHTA, CDR2 FQGNSA. CDR3 protein: CASSVGGYTGELFF. CDR3 sequence (DNA): TGTGCCAGCAGCGTCGGAGGGTACACCGGGGAGCTGTTTTTT.

The chain joins TRBV28 to TRBJ2-3, with D perhaps matching TRBD1 (5 bases). Germline V gives CDR1 MDHEN, CDR2 SYDVKM. Trimming took 1 base from V and 3 from J, leaving 11 bases between them. CDR3 length equals 15 residues. DNA of the CDR3: TGTGCCAGCAGTTTATTCTCAGGGCTTACAGATACGCAGTATTTT. Amino acid sequence: CASSLFSGLTDTQYF. Variable domain in full (rest from reference TRBV28 and TRBJ2-3): DVKVTQSSRYLVKRTGEKVFLECVQDMDHENMFWYRQDPGLGLRLIYFSYDVKMKEKGDIPEGYSVSREKKERFSLILESASTNQTSMYLCASSLFSGLTDTQYFGPGTRLTVL.

The chain carries TRBV28 and TRBJ2-7; 8 bases are shared with TRBD1. Germline V gene data show CDR1 as MDHEN and CDR2 as SYDVKM. Trimming took 6 bases from V and 2 from J; bases not matched to a gene: 18. This CDR3 region has 18 residues. This CDR3 is CASRHLLRGPGRTYEQYF. The CDR3, as DNA: TGTGCCAGCAGGCACCTTCTCAGGGGGCCCGGCAGGACCTACGAGCAGTACTTC.

The V call is TRBV14, the J call TRBJ1-1; D possibly corresponds to TRBD1 (5 bases). CDR1 SGHDN and CDR2 FVKESK come from the germline V gene. CDR3 length: 19 residues. V was trimmed by 2 bases and J by 0 bases, leaving 22 bases between them. CDR3 nucleotide sequence: TGTGCCAGCAGCCAAACCCCGGTAGGGCAGGGTAAAATGAACACTGAAGCTTTCTTT. It translates to CASSQTPVGQGKMNTEAFF.

The chain carries TRBV7-9 and TRBJ2-1, with TRBD2 as a possible D gene (5 bases). Germline CDR1 SEHNR, CDR2 FQNEAQ (reference sequence). This CDR3 comprises 15 residues. The germline V and J ends were trimmed by 3 bases and 2 bases, with 11 bases remaining between them. DNA for the CDR3: TGTGCCAGCAGCTTGCCGGGAAGCCCCTACAATGAGCAGTTCTTC. Translated, it gives CASSLPGSPYNEQFF.

This clonotype appeared a few times. The chain combines TRBV29-1 with TRBJ2-5, with 10 bases lining up with TRBD2. The last part of the DNA fits TRBJ2-7 better; the J call may be wrong. CDR3 size: 15 residues. Germline-derived CDR1 and CDR2 are SQVTM and ANQGSEA. CDR3 amino acids: CSVEDRLAGSREQYF. The CDR3 DNA follows: TGCAGCGTTGAAGATAGACTAGCGGGTAGTCGCGAGCAGTACTTC.

In its sample, this clonotype was seen a few times. The chain is built from TRBV7-2 and TRBJ2-7, with a weak D call TRBD2 (5 bases). The length of the CDR3 is 14 residues. The V end lost 4 bases, the J end lost 3 bases, and 13 bases lay between the germline ends. CDR1 and CDR2 from the germline V gene are SGHTA and FQGNSA. The CDR3 region is CASSYSTGNYEQYF. In nucleotides, the CDR3 is TGTGCCAGCAGCTACTCGACGGGAAACTACGAGCAGTACTTC.

In the case of this clonotype: One end of the junction does not line up with germline, which may come from a read error. The gene calls are TRBV20-1 and TRBJ2-5; 9 bases are a match to TRBD2. Germline V gene data show CDR1 as DFQATT and CDR2 as SNEGSKA (reference sequence). The CDR3 consists of 15 residues. DNA of the CDR3: TGCAGTGCTGGAGATGCGCTAGCGGGGCAAGAGACCCAGTACTTC. It translates to CSAGDALAGQETQYF.

This clonotype was counted a few times. The chain employs TRBV7-2 and TRBJ2-7; 8 bases are shared with TRBD1. The CDR3 has 14 residues. V shed 3 bases, J shed 2 bases, and the junction held 3 bases outside the gene matches. CDR1 and CDR2 from the germline V gene are SGHTA and FQGNSA. CDR3 nucleotide sequence: TGTGCCAGCAGCTTTCAGGGGGCCACCTACGAGCAGTACTTC. It specifies CASSFQGATYEQYF.

This clonotype was seen only a few times. The rearrangement uses TRBV4-3 and TRBJ2-5; the D gene is possibly TRBD2 (6 bases). Germline CDR1 LGHNA, CDR2 YSLEER. V was trimmed by 2 bases and J by 2 bases, leaving 18 bases between them. CDR3 length: 17 amino acids. CDR3 amino acids: CASSQPPKGREQETQYF. The CDR3 nucleotides read TGCGCCAGCAGCCAACCCCCGAAGGGGCGGGAACAAGAGACCCAGTACTTC.

This clonotype has just a few counts. The chain joins TRBV3-1 to TRBJ2-7; unclear D gene. The V and J ends lost 0 bases and 2 bases respectively, with 14 bases between them. Germline lookup yields CDR1 LGHDT and CDR2 YNNKEL (reference sequence). The CDR3 runs to 16 residues. The DNA of the CDR3 is TGTGCCAGCAGCCAAGATCTACAGTTAGGCCCCTACGAGCAGTACTTC. It encodes CASSQDLQLGPYEQYF.

This clonotype has a handful of counts. The chain joins TRBV12-3 or TRBV12-4 to TRBJ2-2; TRBD2 agrees at 9 bases. The V gene end was trimmed by 3 bases and the J gene end by 7 bases; junction bases not matched to a gene: 9. The CDR3 runs to 16 residues. CDR3 sequence (DNA): TGTGCCAGCAGTTTTCGCCCTAGCGGGATAAGCGGGGAGCTGTTTTTT. Encoded protein: CASSFRPSGISGELFF.